The clone carrying this TCR beta chain was observed a few times. Its specificity is unknown. This record belongs to a study of identical twins. TCRdb re-derived calls from the 5' RACE reads in MiXCR, one entry per CDR3 protein. The sample comprises approximately 630,000 distinct CDR3 sequences, just over 7% of which are singletons, and about 1.5% rests with the top ten. V lost 0 bases and J lost 2; bases outside the gene matches: 6. Germline V CDR1 and CDR2: MDHEN, SYDVKM. The CDR3 loop spans 16 amino acids. Study results and limitations: For cord blood, abundant beta clonotypes had fewer insertions, unlike memory repertoires, which showed none.

These data also featured in a second study, about yellow fever vaccine responses in identical twins.

The chain links TRBV28 to TRBJ2-5; the match to TRBD2 covers 7 bases. The sequenced sample consisted of PBMCs. This clonotype was sampled from a woman aged 18 to 35 in good health. The CDR3 nucleotides are TGTGCCAGCAGTTTATGGGGGACTATTGAACAAGAGACCCAGTACTTC. Its protein product is CASSLWGTIEQETQYF. Together with reference TRBV28 and TRBJ2-5, the CDR3 gives the full variable domain: DVKVTQSSRYLVKRTGEKVFLECVQDMDHENMFWYRQDPGLGLRLIYFSYDVKMKEKGDIPEGYSVSREKKERFSLILESASTNQTSMYLCASSLWGTIEQETQYFGPGTRLLVL.